One and the same sample provided the 4 T cell receptor beta chains below, sequenced in a study of response to subunit inactivated influenza vaccine. TCRdb passed the RT-PCR reads through MiXCR, listing each CDR3 protein once. Among approximately 290,000 distinct CDR3 sequences listed, roughly 22% were seen once. The source was PBMCs from blood, collected roughly 20 months after vaccination. These receptors were taken from a man aged 50 to 69 who received an inactivated influenza vaccine.

The chain uses TRBV15 and TRBJ1-5, with D perhaps TRBD1 (5 bases). Deletions cut 2 bases from V and 0 bases from J, with 8 bases between. The CDR3 length is 15 residues. The germline gives CDR1 LNHNV, CDR2 YYDKDF (reference sequence). CDR3 bases: TGTGCCACCAGCAGACGACAGTTTAGCAATCAGCCCCAGCATTTT. Translation: CATSRRQFSNQPQHF.

The chain combines TRBV5-1 with TRBJ2-7; 9 positions match TRBD1. The trim removed 0 bases at V and 1 base at J, leaving 2 bases unmatched. Germline CDR1 is SGHRS and CDR2 is YFSETQ. This CDR3 comprises 15 residues. The CDR3 here is CASSLEGQGSYEQYF. CDR3 DNA sequence: TGCGCCAGCAGCTTGGAGGGACAGGGATCCTACGAGCAGTACTTC.

V and J are TRBV4-2 and TRBJ2-7; 8 bases map to TRBD2. V was pared by 0 bases and J by 3 bases, with 7 bases of the junction left unmatched. This CDR3 is built from 16 residues. Germline values: CDR1 LGHNA, CDR2 YNFKEQ. The CDR3 coding sequence is TGTGCCAGCAGCCAAGATCTAAGCCTAGCGGGCTACGAGCAGTACTTC. Amino acid sequence: CASSQDLSLAGYEQYF.

The chain employs TRBV6-1 and TRBJ1-5, with D unclear. This CDR3 is 15 amino acids long. V was shortened by 1 base and J by 4 bases, with 11 bases between the two germline ends. CDR1 is MNHNS and CDR2 is SASEGT in the germline V gene. CDR3 protein: CASSEGVGYNQPQHF. CDR3 DNA sequence: TGTGCCAGCAGTGAAGGGGTGGGGTATAATCAGCCCCAGCATTTT.